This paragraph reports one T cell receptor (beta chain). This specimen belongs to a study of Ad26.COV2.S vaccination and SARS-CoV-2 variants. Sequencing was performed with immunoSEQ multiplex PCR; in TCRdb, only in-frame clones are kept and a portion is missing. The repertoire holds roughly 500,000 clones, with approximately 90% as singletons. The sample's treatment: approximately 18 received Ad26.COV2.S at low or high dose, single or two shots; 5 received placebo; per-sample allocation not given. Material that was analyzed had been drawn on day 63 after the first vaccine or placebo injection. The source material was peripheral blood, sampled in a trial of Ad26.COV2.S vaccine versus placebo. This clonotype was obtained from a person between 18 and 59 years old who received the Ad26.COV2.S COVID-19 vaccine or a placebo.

The CDR3 loop reads CSVGVAYEQYF. The DNA for the CDR3 is TGCAGCGTTGGTGTCGCCTACGAGCAGTACTTC. This chain connects TRBV29-1 to TRBJ2-7; D uncertain. V shed 4 bases and J shed 2 bases, with 6 bases lying between them. The CDR3 consists of 11 residues. CDR1 is SQVTM, CDR2 ANQGSEA, per germline.